This T cell receptor (beta chain) is from a study of blood T cell repertoires in COVID-19. Looking at the study overall: Acute and convalescent COVID-19 samples came from the United States, Italy and Spain.

Per the germline V gene, CDR1 is LNHDA and CDR2 is SQIVND (reference sequence). V gave up 5 bases and J gave up 6 bases, with 5 bases separating them. The CDR3 is 11 residues long. Profiled with immunoSEQ multiplex PCR; TCRdb holds only in-frame clones, not every one. Here the sample spans 260,000 or so clones, around four fifths being singletons. Sequenced input: peripheral blood. This TCR came from a woman aged 70-85 years with acute or convalescent COVID-19. The rearrangement links TRBV19 to TRBJ2-1; no reliable D call. The CDR3 DNA reads TGTGCCAGTAGTCTCCTCAATGAGCAGTTCTTC. Translated, it gives CASSLLNEQFF.